This entry describes one TCR beta chain. This record belongs to a study of blood T cell repertoires in COVID-19. With 4 bases clipped from V and 4 bases from J, the junction kept 4 bases outside the gene matches. Germline CDR1 and CDR2: KGHSH and LQKENI. The length of the CDR3 is 15 residues. This table comes from immunoSEQ multiplex PCR, and its TCRdb copy is limited to in-frame clones, with some not included. The sample holds fewer than 200,000 clones, roughly 79% seen once. The receptor was derived from a woman of 80 years or more with COVID-19, enrolled during active disease. Sequences were obtained from peripheral blood. The chain carries TRBV18 and TRBJ2-1; 10 nucleotides agree with TRBD1. CDR3 sequence (DNA): TGTGCCAGCTCACAGGGACAGGGGTATTACAATGAGCAGTTCTTC. This gives the protein CASSQGQGYYNEQFF.